This T cell receptor (beta chain) emerged from a study of blood T cell repertoires in COVID-19. Study summary: Researchers got acute and convalescent COVID-19 samples from the United States, Italy and Spain. The analysed material was cDNA or gDNA that came from T cells, B-cell-depleted T cells, or PBMCs.

This clone was observed a handful of times. Trimming cost V 5 bases and J 5 bases, with 10 bases left between them. Germline CDR1 reads SEHNR; CDR2 reads FQNEAQ (reference sequence). CDR3 length equals 12 residues. In the authors' methods: Amplification of reference gene primers was used by the study to estimate nucleated cell counts. Using immunoSEQ multiplex PCR, the repertoire was profiled, and TCRdb retains in-frame clones only, with some absent. V, J and clone size reflect that table, while D and trimming were determined from the DNA. The sample yields approximately 26,000 clones, 85% to 90% seen once.

The chain carries TRBV7-9 and TRBJ2-7; D gene uncertain. The sequencing sample was made of peripheral blood. The TCR was taken from a human donor in a cohort sampled during active COVID-19. The CDR3 loop reads CASSLRFHEQYF. In nucleotides, the CDR3 is TGTGCCAGCAGCCTTCGGTTCCACGAGCAGTACTTC.